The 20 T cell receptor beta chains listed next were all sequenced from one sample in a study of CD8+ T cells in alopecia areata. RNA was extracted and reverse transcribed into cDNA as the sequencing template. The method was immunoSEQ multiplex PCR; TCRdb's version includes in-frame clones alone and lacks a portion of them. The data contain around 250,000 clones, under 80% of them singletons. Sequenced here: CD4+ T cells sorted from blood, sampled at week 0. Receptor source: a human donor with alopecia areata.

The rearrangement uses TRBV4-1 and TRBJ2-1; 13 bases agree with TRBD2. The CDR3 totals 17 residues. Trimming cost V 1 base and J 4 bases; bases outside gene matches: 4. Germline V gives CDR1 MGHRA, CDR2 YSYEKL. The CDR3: CASSQGLAGGVYNEQFF. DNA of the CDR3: TGCGCCAGCAGCCAAGGACTAGCGGGGGGAGTTTACAATGAGCAGTTCTTC.

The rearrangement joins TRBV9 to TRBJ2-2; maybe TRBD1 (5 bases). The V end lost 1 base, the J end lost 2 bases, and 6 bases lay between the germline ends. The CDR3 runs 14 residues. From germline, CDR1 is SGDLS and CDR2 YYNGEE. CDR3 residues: CASSVQGNTGELFF. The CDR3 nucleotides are TGTGCCAGCAGCGTACAGGGAAACACCGGGGAGCTGTTTTTT.

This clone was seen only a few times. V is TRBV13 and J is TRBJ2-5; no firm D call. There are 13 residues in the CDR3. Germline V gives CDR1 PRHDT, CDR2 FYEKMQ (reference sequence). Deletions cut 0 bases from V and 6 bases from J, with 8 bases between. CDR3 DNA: TGTGCCAGCAGCTTAGGGTCCGGCAAGACCCAGTACTTC. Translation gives CASSLGSGKTQYF.

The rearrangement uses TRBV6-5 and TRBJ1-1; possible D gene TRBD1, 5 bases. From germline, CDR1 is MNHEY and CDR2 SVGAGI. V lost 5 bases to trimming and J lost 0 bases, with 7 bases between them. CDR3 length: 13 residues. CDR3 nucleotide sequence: TGTGCCAGCAGTGAGACAGTGAACACTGAAGCTTTCTTT. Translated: CASSETVNTEAFF.

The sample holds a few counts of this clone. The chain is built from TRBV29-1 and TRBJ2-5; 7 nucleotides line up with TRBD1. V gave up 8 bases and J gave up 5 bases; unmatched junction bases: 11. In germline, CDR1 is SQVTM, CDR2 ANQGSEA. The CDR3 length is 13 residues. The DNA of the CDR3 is TGCAGCAGCGGACAGGTCGGCGGGGAGACCCAGTACTTC. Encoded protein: CSSGQVGGETQYF.

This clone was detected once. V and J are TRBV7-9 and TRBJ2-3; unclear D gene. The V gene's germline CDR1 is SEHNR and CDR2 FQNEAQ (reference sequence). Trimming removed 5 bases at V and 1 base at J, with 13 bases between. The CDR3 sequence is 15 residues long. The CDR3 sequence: CASSPAPGGTDTQYF. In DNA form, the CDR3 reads TGTGCCAGCAGCCCGGCCCCAGGCGGCACAGATACGCAGTATTTT.

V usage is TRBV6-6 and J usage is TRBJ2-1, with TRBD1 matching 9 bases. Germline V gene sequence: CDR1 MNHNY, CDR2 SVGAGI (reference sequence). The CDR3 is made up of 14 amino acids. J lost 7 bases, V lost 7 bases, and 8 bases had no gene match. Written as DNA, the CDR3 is TGTGCCAGCAACGCGGGACAGGGTAGGAATGAGCAGTTCTTC. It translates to CASNAGQGRNEQFF.

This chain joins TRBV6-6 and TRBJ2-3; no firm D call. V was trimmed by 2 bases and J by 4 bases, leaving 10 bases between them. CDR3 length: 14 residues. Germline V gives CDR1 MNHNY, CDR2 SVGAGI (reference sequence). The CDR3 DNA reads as TGTGCCAGCAGTTACCGTTCAGCTCCAGATACGCAGTATTTT. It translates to CASSYRSAPDTQYF.

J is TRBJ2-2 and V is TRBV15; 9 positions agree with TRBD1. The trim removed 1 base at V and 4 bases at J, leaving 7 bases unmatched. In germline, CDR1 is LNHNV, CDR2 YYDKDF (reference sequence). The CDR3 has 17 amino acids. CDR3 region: CATSRGGGTGLTGELFF. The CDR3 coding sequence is TGTGCCACCAGCAGAGGTGGCGGGACAGGGCTCACCGGGGAGCTGTTTTTT. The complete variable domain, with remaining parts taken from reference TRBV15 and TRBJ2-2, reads DAMVIQNPRYQVTQFGKPVTLSCSQTLNHNVMYWYQQKSSQAPKLLFHYYDKDFNNEADTPDNFQSRRPNTSFCFLDIRSPGLGDTAMYLCATSRGGGTGLTGELFFGEGSRLTVL.

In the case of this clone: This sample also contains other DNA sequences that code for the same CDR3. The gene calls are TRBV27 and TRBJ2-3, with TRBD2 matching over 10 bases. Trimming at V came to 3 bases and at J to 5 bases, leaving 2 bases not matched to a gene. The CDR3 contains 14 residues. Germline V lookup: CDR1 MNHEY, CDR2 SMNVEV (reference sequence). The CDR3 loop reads CASSLRLAGDTQYF. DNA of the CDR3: TGTGCCAGCAGTTTGAGACTAGCGGGAGATACGCAGTATTTT.

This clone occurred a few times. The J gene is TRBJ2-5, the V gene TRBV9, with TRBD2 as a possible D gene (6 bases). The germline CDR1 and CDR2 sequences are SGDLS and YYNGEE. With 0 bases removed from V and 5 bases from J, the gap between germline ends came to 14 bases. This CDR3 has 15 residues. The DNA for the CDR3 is TGTGCCAGCAGCGTAGGGGACGTGGGGAGGGAGACCCAGTACTTC. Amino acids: CASSVGDVGRETQYF.

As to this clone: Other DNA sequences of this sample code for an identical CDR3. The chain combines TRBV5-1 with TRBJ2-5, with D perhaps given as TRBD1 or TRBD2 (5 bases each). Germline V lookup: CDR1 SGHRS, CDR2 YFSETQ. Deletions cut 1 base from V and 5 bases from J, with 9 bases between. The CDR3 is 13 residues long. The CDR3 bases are TGCGCCAGCAGCTTGCAGGGACGGGAGACCCAGTACTTC. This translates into CASSLQGRETQYF.

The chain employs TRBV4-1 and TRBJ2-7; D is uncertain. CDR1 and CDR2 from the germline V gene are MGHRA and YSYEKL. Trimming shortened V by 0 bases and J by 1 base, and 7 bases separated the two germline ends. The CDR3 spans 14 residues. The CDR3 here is CASSQEMNSYEQYF. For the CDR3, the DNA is TGCGCCAGCAGCCAAGAAATGAATTCCTACGAGCAGTACTTC.

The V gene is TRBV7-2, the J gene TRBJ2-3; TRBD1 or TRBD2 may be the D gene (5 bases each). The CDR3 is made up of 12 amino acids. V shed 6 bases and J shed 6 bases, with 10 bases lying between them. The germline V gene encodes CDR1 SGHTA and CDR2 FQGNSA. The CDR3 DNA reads TGTGCCAGCAGTTGGGGGTGGGATACGCAGTATTTT. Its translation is CASSWGWDTQYF. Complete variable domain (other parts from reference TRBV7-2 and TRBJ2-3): GAGVSQSPSNKVTEKGKDVELRCDPISGHTALYWYRQSLGQGLEFLIYFQGNSAPDKSGLPSDRFSAERTGGSVSTLTIQRTQQEDSAVYLCASSWGWDTQYFGPGTRLTVL.

CDR3 amino acids: CAWSEFYEQYF. CDR3 DNA sequence: TGTGCCTGGAGCGAATTCTACGAGCAGTACTTC. The chain employs TRBV30 and TRBJ2-7, with no clear D. The CDR3 consists of 11 residues. With 3 bases removed from V and 3 bases from J, the gap between germline ends came to 6 bases. Germline CDR1 GTSNPN, CDR2 SVGIG (reference sequence). Looking up the rest from reference TRBV30 and TRBJ2-7 gives the full variable domain: SQTIHQWPATLVQPVGSPLSLECTVEGTSNPNLYWYRQAAGRGLQLLFYSVGIGQISSEVPQNLSASRPQDRQFILSSKKLLLSDSGFYLCAWSEFYEQYFGPGTRLTVT.

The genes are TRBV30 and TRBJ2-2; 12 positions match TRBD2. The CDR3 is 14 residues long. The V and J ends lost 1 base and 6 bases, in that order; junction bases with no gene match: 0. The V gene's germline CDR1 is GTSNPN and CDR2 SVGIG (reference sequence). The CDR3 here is CAWSGLAGAGELFF. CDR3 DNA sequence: TGTGCCTGGAGTGGACTAGCGGGGGCCGGGGAGCTGTTTTTT.

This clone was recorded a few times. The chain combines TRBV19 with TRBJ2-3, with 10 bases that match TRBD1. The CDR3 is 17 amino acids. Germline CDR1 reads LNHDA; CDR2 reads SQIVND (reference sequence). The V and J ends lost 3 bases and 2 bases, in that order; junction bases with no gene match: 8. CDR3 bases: TGTGCCAGTAGTATCCCCGGGACAGGGGCTATCACAGATACGCAGTATTTT. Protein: CASSIPGTGAITDTQYF.

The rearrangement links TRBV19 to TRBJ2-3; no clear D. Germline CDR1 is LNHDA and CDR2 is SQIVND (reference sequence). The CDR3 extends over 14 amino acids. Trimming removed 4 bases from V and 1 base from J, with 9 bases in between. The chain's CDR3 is CASSTPRGTDTQYF. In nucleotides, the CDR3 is TGTGCCAGTAGTACCCCTAGGGGCACAGATACGCAGTATTTT. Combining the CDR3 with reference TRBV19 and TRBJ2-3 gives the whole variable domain DGGITQSPKYLFRKEGQNVTLSCEQNLNHDAMYWYRQDPGQGLRLIYYSQIVNDFQKGDIAEGYSVSREKKESFPLTVTSAQKNPTAFYLCASSTPRGTDTQYFGPGTRLTVL.

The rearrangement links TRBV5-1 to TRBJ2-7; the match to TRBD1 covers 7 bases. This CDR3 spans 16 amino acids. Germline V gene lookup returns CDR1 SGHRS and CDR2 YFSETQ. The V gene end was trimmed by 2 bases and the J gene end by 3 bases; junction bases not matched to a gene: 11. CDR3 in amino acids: CASSLQGTALGYEQYF. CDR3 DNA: TGCGCCAGCAGCTTACAGGGGACCGCGCTCGGCTACGAGCAGTACTTC.

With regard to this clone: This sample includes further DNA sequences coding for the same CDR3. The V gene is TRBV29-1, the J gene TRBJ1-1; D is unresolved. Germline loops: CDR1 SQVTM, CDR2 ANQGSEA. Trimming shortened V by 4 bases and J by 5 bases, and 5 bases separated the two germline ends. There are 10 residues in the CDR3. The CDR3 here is CSVGGTEAFF. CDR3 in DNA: TGCAGCGTTGGTGGGACTGAAGCTTTCTTT.